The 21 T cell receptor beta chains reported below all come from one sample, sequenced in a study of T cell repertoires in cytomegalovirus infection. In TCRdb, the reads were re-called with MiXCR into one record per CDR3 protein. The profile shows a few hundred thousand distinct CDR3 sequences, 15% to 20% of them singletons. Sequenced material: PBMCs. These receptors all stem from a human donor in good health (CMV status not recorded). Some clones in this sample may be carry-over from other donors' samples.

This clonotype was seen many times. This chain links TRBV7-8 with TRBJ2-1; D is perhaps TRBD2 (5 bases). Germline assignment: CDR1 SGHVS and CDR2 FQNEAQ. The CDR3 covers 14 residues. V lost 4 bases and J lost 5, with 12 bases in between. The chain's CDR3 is CASSSPAAHNEQFF. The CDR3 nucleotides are TGTGCCAGCAGCTCCCCAGCGGCCCACAATGAGCAGTTCTTC.

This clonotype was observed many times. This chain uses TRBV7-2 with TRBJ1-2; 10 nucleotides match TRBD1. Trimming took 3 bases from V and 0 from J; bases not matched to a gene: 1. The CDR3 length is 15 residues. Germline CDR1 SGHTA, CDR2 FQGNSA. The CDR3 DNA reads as TGTGCCAGCAGCTTGACAGGGGGCCCTAACTATGGCTACACCTTC. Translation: CASSLTGGPNYGYTF.

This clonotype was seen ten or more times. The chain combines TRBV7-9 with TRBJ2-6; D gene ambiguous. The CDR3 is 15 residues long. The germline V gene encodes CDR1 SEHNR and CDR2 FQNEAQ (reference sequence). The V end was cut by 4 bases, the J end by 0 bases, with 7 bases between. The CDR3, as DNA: TGTGCCAGCAGCTCCCACCTCTCTGGGGCCAACGTCCTGACTTTC. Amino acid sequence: CASSSHLSGANVLTF.

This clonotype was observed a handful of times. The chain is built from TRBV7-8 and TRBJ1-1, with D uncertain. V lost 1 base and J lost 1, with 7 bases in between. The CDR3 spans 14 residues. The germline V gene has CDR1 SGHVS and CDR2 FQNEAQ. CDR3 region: CASSLVAQNTEAFF. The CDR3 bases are TGTGCCAGCAGCTTAGTCGCTCAGAACACTGAAGCTTTCTTT.

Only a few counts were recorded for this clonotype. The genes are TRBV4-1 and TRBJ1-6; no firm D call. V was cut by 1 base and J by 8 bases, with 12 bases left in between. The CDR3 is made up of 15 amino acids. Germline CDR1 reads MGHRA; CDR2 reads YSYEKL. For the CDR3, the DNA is TGCGCCAGCAGCCAAGTTGCCGGGAATGATTCACCCCTCCACTTT. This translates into CASSQVAGNDSPLHF.

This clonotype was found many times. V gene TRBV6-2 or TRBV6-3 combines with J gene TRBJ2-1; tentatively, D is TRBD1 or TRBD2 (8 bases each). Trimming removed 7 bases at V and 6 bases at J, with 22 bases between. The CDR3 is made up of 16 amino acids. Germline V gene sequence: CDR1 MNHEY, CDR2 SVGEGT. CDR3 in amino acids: CASMNRGAGGGNEQFF. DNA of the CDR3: TGTGCCAGCATGAACAGGGGGGCGGGGGGAGGCAATGAGCAGTTCTTC.

The CDR3 protein is CSVEVQGGLYEQYF. The DNA of the CDR3 is TGCAGCGTTGAAGTCCAGGGAGGTCTCTACGAGCAGTACTTC. The chain combines TRBV29-1 with TRBJ2-7, with TRBD2 as a possible D gene (6 bases). The length of the CDR3 is 14 residues. V gave up 1 base and J gave up 3 bases, with 13 bases separating them. CDR1 is SQVTM and CDR2 is ANQGSEA in the germline V gene.

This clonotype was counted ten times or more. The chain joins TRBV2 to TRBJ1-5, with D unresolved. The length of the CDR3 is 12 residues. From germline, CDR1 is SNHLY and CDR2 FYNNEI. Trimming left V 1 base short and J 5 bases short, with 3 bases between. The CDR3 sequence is CASSEGDQPQHF. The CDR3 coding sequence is TGTGCCAGCAGTGAAGGGGATCAGCCCCAGCATTTT.

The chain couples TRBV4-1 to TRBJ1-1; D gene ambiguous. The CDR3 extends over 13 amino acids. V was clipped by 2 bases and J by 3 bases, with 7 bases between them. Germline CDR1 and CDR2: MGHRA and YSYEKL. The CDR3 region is CASSQRMDTEAFF. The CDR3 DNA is TGCGCCAGCAGCCAAAGGATGGACACTGAAGCTTTCTTT.

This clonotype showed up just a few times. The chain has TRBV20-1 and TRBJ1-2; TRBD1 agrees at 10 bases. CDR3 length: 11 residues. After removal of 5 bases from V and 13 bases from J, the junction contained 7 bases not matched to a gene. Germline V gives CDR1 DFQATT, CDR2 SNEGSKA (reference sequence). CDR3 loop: CSALPGQGCTF. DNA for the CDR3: TGCAGTGCTTTACCGGGACAGGGGTGCACCTTC.

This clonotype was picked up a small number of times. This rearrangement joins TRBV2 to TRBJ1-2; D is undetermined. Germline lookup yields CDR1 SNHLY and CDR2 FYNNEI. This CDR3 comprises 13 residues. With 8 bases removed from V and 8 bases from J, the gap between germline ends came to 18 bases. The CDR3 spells CASLLVPLGGYTF. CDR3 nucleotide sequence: TGTGCCAGCCTCCTCGTCCCCCTGGGAGGCTACACCTTC. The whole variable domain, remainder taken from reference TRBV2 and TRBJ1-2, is EPEVTQTPSHQVTQMGQEVILRCVPISNHLYFYWYRQILGQKVEFLVSFYNNEISEKSEIFDDQFSVERPDGSNFTLKIRSTKLEDSAMYFCASLLVPLGGYTFGSGTRLTVV.

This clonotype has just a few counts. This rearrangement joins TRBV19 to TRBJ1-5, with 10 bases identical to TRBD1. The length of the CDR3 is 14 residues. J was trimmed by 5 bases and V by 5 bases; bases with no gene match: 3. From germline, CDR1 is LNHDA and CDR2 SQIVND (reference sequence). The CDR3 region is CASSWGQGYQPQHF. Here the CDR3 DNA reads TGTGCCAGTAGTTGGGGACAGGGGTATCAGCCCCAGCATTTT. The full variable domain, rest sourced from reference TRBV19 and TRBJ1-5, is DGGITQSPKYLFRKEGQNVTLSCEQNLNHDAMYWYRQDPGQGLRLIYYSQIVNDFQKGDIAEGYSVSREKKESFPLTVTSAQKNPTAFYLCASSWGQGYQPQHFGDGTRLSIL.

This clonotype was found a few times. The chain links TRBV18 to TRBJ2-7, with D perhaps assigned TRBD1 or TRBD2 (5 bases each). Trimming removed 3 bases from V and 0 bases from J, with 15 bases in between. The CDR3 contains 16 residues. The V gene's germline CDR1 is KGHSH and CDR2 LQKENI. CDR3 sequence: CASSPAPGRDSYEQYF. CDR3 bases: TGTGCCAGCTCACCTGCGCCGGGACGGGACTCCTACGAGCAGTACTTC.

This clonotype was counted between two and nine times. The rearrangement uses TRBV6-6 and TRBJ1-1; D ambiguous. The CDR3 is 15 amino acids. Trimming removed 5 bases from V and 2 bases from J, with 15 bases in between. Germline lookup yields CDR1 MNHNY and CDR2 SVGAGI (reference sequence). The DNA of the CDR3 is TGTGCCAGCAGTGACCTTGAAGGGTCCAACACTGAAGCTTTCTTT. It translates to CASSDLEGSNTEAFF.

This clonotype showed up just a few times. The CDR3 sequence: CSASPGQATEKLFF. CDR3 nucleotide sequence: TGCAGTGCTTCCCCGGGACAGGCCACTGAAAAACTGTTTTTT. The rearrangement uses TRBV20-1 and TRBJ1-4; 8 nucleotides agree with TRBD1. CDR1 is DFQATT and CDR2 is SNEGSKA in the germline V gene (reference sequence). The trim removed 5 bases at V and 7 bases at J, leaving 9 bases unmatched. This CDR3 has 14 amino acids.

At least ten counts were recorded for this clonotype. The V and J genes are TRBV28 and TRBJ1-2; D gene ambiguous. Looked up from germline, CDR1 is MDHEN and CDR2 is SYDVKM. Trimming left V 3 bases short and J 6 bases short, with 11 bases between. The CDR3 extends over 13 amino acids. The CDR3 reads CASSLWTDDGYTF. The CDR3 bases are TGTGCCAGCAGTTTGTGGACCGACGATGGCTACACCTTC.

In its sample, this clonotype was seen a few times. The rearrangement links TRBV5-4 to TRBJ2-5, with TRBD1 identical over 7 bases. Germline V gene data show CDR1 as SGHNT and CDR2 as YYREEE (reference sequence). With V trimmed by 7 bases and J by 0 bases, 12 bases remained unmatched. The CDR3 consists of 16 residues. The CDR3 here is CASSPRGRVDQETQYF. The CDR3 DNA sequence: TGTGCCAGCTCACCAAGGGGGCGAGTCGACCAAGAGACCCAGTACTTC.

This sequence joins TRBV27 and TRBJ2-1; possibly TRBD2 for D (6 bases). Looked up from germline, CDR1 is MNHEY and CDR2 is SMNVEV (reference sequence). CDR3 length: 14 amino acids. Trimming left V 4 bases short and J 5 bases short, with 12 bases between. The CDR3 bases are TGTGCCAGCAGTTCCGGGAGTATCCACAATGAGCAGTTCTTC. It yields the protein CASSSGSIHNEQFF.

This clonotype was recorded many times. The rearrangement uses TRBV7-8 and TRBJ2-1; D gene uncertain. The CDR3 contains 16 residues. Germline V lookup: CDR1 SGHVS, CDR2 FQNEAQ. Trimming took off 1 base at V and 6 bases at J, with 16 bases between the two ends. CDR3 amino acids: CASSLVGGYGFNEQFF. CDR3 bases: TGTGCCAGCAGCTTAGTTGGTGGGTACGGGTTCAATGAGCAGTTCTTC.

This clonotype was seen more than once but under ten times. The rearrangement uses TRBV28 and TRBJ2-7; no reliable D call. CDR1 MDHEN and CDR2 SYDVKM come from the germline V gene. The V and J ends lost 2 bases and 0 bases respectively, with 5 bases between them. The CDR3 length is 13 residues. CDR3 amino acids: CASSLVPSYEQYF. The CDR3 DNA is TGTGCCAGCAGTTTAGTACCCTCCTACGAGCAGTACTTC.

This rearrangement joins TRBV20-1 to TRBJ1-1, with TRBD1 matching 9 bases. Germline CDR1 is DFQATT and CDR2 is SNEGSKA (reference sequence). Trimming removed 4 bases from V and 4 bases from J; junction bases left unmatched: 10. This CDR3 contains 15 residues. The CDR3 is CSATPGQGEGTEAFF. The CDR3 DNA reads TGCAGTGCTACCCCGGGACAGGGCGAGGGCACTGAAGCTTTCTTT.